This section outlines one T cell receptor beta chain sequence together with its context. These data originate in a study of blood T cell repertoires in COVID-19. The wider study: From T cells, B-cell-depleted T cells, or PBMCs came the material, which was cDNA or gDNA.

The J segment lost 11 bases and the V segment lost 8 bases, leaving 5 bases of the junction unmatched. Per the germline V gene, CDR1 is LNHDA and CDR2 is SQIVND (reference sequence). The CDR3 is made up of 11 amino acids. Under the authors' procedure: By means of reference gene primer amplification, nucleated cell counts were estimated. Clones were sequenced by immunoSEQ multiplex PCR, and TCRdb holds only the in-frame ones, with some missing. The DNA gave D and trimming, while V, J and clone size come from that table. The sample carries some 100,000 clones, roughly nine tenths recorded once. The sequenced material came from peripheral blood. The clonotype comes from a man aged 50-60 years with acute or convalescent COVID-19. The J gene is TRBJ2-1, the V gene TRBV19, with 8 bases aligning to TRBD1. CDR3 sequence (DNA): TGTGCCAGTGGACAGGGTATTCAGCAGTTCTTC. Translated, it gives CASGQGIQQFF.